Presented here are 25 T cell receptor beta chains from one specimen sequenced in a study of blood T cell repertoires in COVID-19. Clones were sequenced by immunoSEQ multiplex PCR, and TCRdb holds only the in-frame ones, with some missing. Altogether about 200,000 clones are present, approximately 84% being singletons, with the ten largest covering 4.5% to 5.5%. Sample: peripheral blood. Receptors originate from a woman in her 70s with active or convalescent COVID-19.

The chain joins TRBV18 to TRBJ1-4; the D gene is possibly TRBD1 (5 bases). V lost 4 bases and J lost 6, with 15 bases in between. The CDR3 spans 15 residues. Germline loops: CDR1 KGHSH, CDR2 LQKENI. The CDR3 spells CASSHDGGAYEKLFF. For the CDR3, the DNA is TGTGCCAGCTCACATGATGGTGGGGCCTATGAAAAACTGTTTTTT.

The chain couples TRBV10-2 to TRBJ2-7; TRBD2 aligns across 9 bases. This CDR3 is 14 amino acids long. Per germline, CDR1 WSHSY and CDR2 SAAADI. The ends lost 6 bases at V and 3 bases at J; junction bases unmatched: 6. The CDR3 protein is CASRVAGGHYEQYF. CDR3 nucleotide sequence: TGCGCCAGCAGGGTGGCGGGAGGGCACTACGAGCAGTACTTC.

The chain employs TRBV6-6 and TRBJ1-3; 8 bases line up with TRBD1. Trimming cost V 6 bases and J 3 bases; bases outside gene matches: 7. CDR1 and CDR2 (germline): MNHNY, SVGAGI (reference sequence). This CDR3 comprises 15 residues. The CDR3 loop is CASSPRTGNGNTIYF. CDR3 nucleotide sequence: TGTGCCAGCAGCCCCAGGACAGGGAATGGAAACACCATATATTTT.

This chain joins TRBV7-9 and TRBJ2-3; 8 bases line up with TRBD2. The CDR3 consists of 17 residues. V gave up 1 base and J gave up 0 bases; unmatched junction bases: 6. Per the germline V gene, CDR1 is SEHNR and CDR2 is FQNEAQ (reference sequence). The CDR3 DNA reads as TGTGCCAGCAGCTTAGTCGATAGCGGGACTAGCACAGATACGCAGTATTTT. Translating gives CASSLVDSGTSTDTQYF.

The chain recombines TRBV11-2 with TRBJ2-1; D gene ambiguous. V lost 2 bases and J lost 0, with 11 bases in between. The CDR3 consists of 16 residues. The V gene's germline CDR1 is SGHAT and CDR2 FQNNGV. DNA for the CDR3: TGTGCCAGCAGCTTAAACGGCGGTAGCTCCTACAATGAGCAGTTCTTC. Protein: CASSLNGGSSYNEQFF.

The rearrangement joins TRBV5-1 to TRBJ2-2, with TRBD2 matching 7 bases. The CDR3 length is 15 residues. V shed 3 bases, J shed 7 bases, and the junction held 9 bases outside the gene matches. Germline-derived CDR1 and CDR2 are SGHRS and YFSETQ. CDR3 loop: CASSSVGRAFGELFF. In nucleotides, the CDR3 is TGCGCCAGCAGCTCGGTAGGGAGGGCATTCGGGGAGCTGTTTTTT.

The genes are TRBV3-1 (or the pseudogene TRBV3-2) and TRBJ2-3; 7 positions match TRBD2. The V and J ends lost 3 bases and 2 bases, in that order; junction bases with no gene match: 11. The germline V gene has CDR1 LGHDT and CDR2 YNNKEL (reference sequence). The CDR3 has 17 amino acids. In nucleotides, the CDR3 is TGTGCCAGCAGCCATCCCGGGGGGAAACATGCCACAGATACGCAGTATTTT. As protein: CASSHPGGKHATDTQYF.

V and J are TRBV19 and TRBJ2-2; 9 positions match TRBD1. J gave up 4 bases and V 2 bases, and 2 bases lay outside the gene matches. The CDR3 runs 15 residues. Looked up from germline, CDR1 is LNHDA and CDR2 is SQIVND (reference sequence). Written as DNA, the CDR3 is TGTGCCAGTAGTATACGGACAGGGGCCACCGGGGAGCTGTTTTTT. Protein: CASSIRTGATGELFF. Filled out from reference TRBV19 and TRBJ2-2, the complete variable domain reads DGGITQSPKYLFRKEGQNVTLSCEQNLNHDAMYWYRQDPGQGLRLIYYSQIVNDFQKGDIAEGYSVSREKKESFPLTVTSAQKNPTAFYLCASSIRTGATGELFFGEGSRLTVL.

The chain carries TRBV19 and TRBJ2-5, with 10 bases fitting TRBD1. From germline, CDR1 is LNHDA and CDR2 SQIVND (reference sequence). Trimming removed 5 bases from V and 7 bases from J; junction bases left unmatched: 4. CDR3 length: 13 amino acids. CDR3 sequence: CASSGGQGVTQYF. CDR3 nucleotides: TGTGCCAGTAGTGGAGGACAGGGGGTGACCCAGTACTTC.

V and J are TRBV19 and TRBJ2-1, with 9 bases identical to TRBD2. This CDR3 comprises 17 residues. The germline gives CDR1 LNHDA, CDR2 SQIVND (reference sequence). Germline trimming cut 2 bases from V and 5 bases from J; bases unmatched to any gene: 10. The CDR3 region is CASSINALAGINNEQFF. The CDR3 DNA reads TGTGCCAGTAGTATAAACGCTCTAGCGGGAATCAACAATGAGCAGTTCTTC.

The genes are TRBV19 and TRBJ1-3; 10 bases match TRBD1. The CDR3 covers 16 residues. Germline V gene lookup returns CDR1 LNHDA and CDR2 SQIVND (reference sequence). Losses at the gene ends were 5 bases for V and 0 bases for J; bases not matched to a gene: 4. CDR3 nucleotides: TGTGCCAGTAGTTTGGGACAGGGGCTCTCTGGAAACACCATATATTTT. It yields the protein CASSLGQGLSGNTIYF.

The chain is built from TRBV9 and TRBJ1-1, with D perhaps matching TRBD1 (5 bases). Germline values: CDR1 SGDLS, CDR2 YYNGEE. V lost 0 bases to trimming and J lost 7 bases, with 10 bases between them. CDR3 size: 13 residues. The DNA of the CDR3 is TGTGCCAGCAGCGTAGGGGCAGGGCTTGAAGCTTTCTTT. It encodes CASSVGAGLEAFF.

The chain recombines TRBV29-1 with TRBJ1-3; tentatively, D is TRBD1 (5 bases). The CDR3 totals 14 residues. Trimming took 2 bases from V and 4 from J, leaving 12 bases between them. Germline loops: CDR1 SQVTM, CDR2 ANQGSEA. In nucleotides, the CDR3 is TGCAGCGTTGAAAGGGGTTTGGGGGGAAACACCATATATTTT. This encodes CSVERGLGGNTIYF.

The rearrangement links TRBV2 to TRBJ2-1; 10 bases are a match to TRBD2. The CDR3 sequence is 15 residues long. The V and J ends lost 7 bases and 5 bases, in that order; junction bases with no gene match: 8. The V gene's germline CDR1 is SNHLY and CDR2 FYNNEI. The CDR3 DNA reads as TGTGCCAGCACCTCGGGACTAGCGTTAAACAATGAGCAGTTCTTC. Its translation is CASTSGLALNNEQFF.

The chain combines TRBV5-1 with TRBJ1-2; D might be TRBD1 (6 bases). This CDR3 spans 16 amino acids. Trimming took 4 bases from V and 0 from J, leaving 16 bases between them. Germline-derived CDR1 and CDR2 are SGHRS and YFSETQ. CDR3 bases: TGCGCCAGCAGCCGGGGGGACACAGTAACTAACTATGGCTACACCTTC. This codes for CASSRGDTVTNYGYTF.

This clone was seen once. This chain links TRBV12-3 or TRBV12-4 with TRBJ2-3; TRBD1 matches at 8 bases. The CDR3 sequence is 13 residues long. Unmatched junction bases numbered 0, after V lost 6 bases and J lost 1 base. The CDR3 is CASRDRGTDTQYF. The CDR3 bases are TGTGCCAGCAGGGACAGGGGCACAGATACGCAGTATTTT.

The V gene is TRBV7-9, the J gene TRBJ2-5; D is ambiguous. Trimming shortened V by 1 base and J by 7 bases, and 10 bases separated the two germline ends. Germline V gene lookup returns CDR1 SEHNR and CDR2 FQNEAQ (reference sequence). This CDR3 contains 13 residues. The CDR3 bases are TGTGCCAGCAGCTTAGTGGAGTTTGGGACCCAGTACTTC. It encodes CASSLVEFGTQYF.

The V call is TRBV4-1, the J call TRBJ2-7; 8 nucleotides match TRBD1. Unmatched junction bases numbered 9, after V lost 3 bases and J lost 5 bases. Germline CDR1 reads MGHRA; CDR2 reads YSYEKL. CDR3 length equals 15 residues. CDR3 in amino acids: CASSQGTGQKNEQYF. The CDR3 DNA is TGCGCCAGCAGCCAGGGGACAGGTCAGAAAAACGAGCAGTACTTC.

The genes are TRBV28 and TRBJ1-4; maybe TRBD1 (6 bases). The CDR3 is 15 amino acids. CDR1 is MDHEN and CDR2 is SYDVKM in the germline V gene. The V end was cut by 4 bases, the J end by 8 bases, with 17 bases between. The CDR3 DNA is TGTGCCAGCAGTTCTACAGGGTCGGGCCCCGAAAAACTGTTTTTT. This encodes CASSSTGSGPEKLFF. The full variable domain, rest sourced from reference TRBV28 and TRBJ1-4, is DVKVTQSSRYLVKRTGEKVFLECVQDMDHENMFWYRQDPGLGLRLIYFSYDVKMKEKGDIPEGYSVSREKKERFSLILESASTNQTSMYLCASSSTGSGPEKLFFGSGTQLSVL.

This rearrangement joins TRBV5-4 to TRBJ1-3; 8 bases match TRBD1. CDR3 length equals 15 residues. Trimming cost V 3 bases and J 4 bases; bases outside gene matches: 6. The germline CDR1 and CDR2 sequences are SGHNT and YYREEE (reference sequence). CDR3 residues: CASSSQGAKGNTIYF. CDR3 nucleotides: TGTGCCAGCAGCTCGCAGGGGGCGAAGGGAAACACCATATATTTT.

This chain uses TRBV14 with TRBJ2-2; D is undetermined. Per the germline V gene, CDR1 is SGHDN and CDR2 is FVKESK. This CDR3 is built from 14 residues. Trimming took off 3 bases at V and 5 bases at J, with 10 bases between the two ends. CDR3 sequence: CASSHQVQTGELFF. CDR3 DNA: TGTGCCAGCAGCCACCAGGTGCAAACCGGGGAGCTGTTTTTT.

This chain joins TRBV6-5 and TRBJ2-7, with D possibly TRBD2 on 5 matching bases. V was shortened by 5 bases and J by 1 base, with 9 bases between the two germline ends. The germline V gene encodes CDR1 MNHEY and CDR2 SVGAGI. CDR3 length equals 13 residues. In DNA, the CDR3 is TGTGCCAGCAGTACTAGTTCTTCCTACGAGCAGTACTTC. As protein: CASSTSSSYEQYF.

This clone has a handful of counts. This chain connects TRBV2 to TRBJ1-3; D might be TRBD1 (6 bases). V was cut by 2 bases and J by 0 bases, with 20 bases left in between. This CDR3 region has 19 residues. The germline V gene encodes CDR1 SNHLY and CDR2 FYNNEI. Here the CDR3 DNA reads TGTGCCAGCAGTGAAAGGCCAGGGGAAGGGATTCTCTCTGGAAACACCATATATTTT. This gives the protein CASSERPGEGILSGNTIYF.

This rearrangement joins TRBV7-8 to TRBJ2-3, with 9 nucleotides matching TRBD1. After removal of 5 bases from V and 3 bases from J, the junction contained 12 bases not matched to a gene. The CDR3 loop spans 17 amino acids. The V gene's germline CDR1 is SGHVS and CDR2 FQNEAQ. Here the CDR3 reads CASSVGTGTEGTDTQYF. DNA of the CDR3: TGTGCCAGCAGCGTGGGGACAGGGACAGAAGGAACAGATACGCAGTATTTT.

The rearrangement joins TRBV7-6 to TRBJ2-3, with 9 bases identical to TRBD2. Per the germline V gene, CDR1 is SGHVS and CDR2 is FNYEAQ. Trimming took 2 bases from V and 1 from J; bases not matched to a gene: 7. The CDR3 runs to 17 residues. Here the CDR3 DNA reads TGTGCCAGCAGCTTACGGGTTGCGGGAGGGGGCACAGATACGCAGTATTTT. Protein sequence: CASSLRVAGGGTDTQYF.